These 20 T cell receptor beta chains were all obtained from the same sample, sequenced in a study of Graves' ophthalmopathy and Graves' hyperthyroidism. Beta-chain TCR CDR3 regions were amplified from RNA transcripts. HTBI primers primed a first-round RT-PCR, and a second-round multiplex PCR followed. One entry per CDR3 protein results from TCRdb running MiXCR on the multiplex PCR reads. Of around 400,000 distinct CDR3 sequences listed, 18% are singletons. Sequenced material: peripheral blood. The source is a woman between 18 and 30 years old with Graves' ophthalmopathy.

The rearrangement links TRBV20-1 to TRBJ2-7, with 7 bases aligning to TRBD2. Trimming cost V 3 bases and J 4 bases; bases outside gene matches: 6. The CDR3 contains 13 residues. Germline assignment: CDR1 DFQATT and CDR2 SNEGSKA (reference sequence). CDR3 coding DNA: TGCAGTGCTAGGGAGGAGCGGGATTACGAGCAGTACTTC. Translating gives CSAREERDYEQYF.

The chain employs TRBV6-5 and TRBJ2-7; 9 bases agree with TRBD1. The CDR3 totals 17 residues. V lost 0 bases and J lost 7; bases outside the gene matches: 13. From germline, CDR1 is MNHEY and CDR2 SVGAGI. As DNA, the CDR3 is TGTGCCAGCAGTTACTCAACAGGGGGCGCGCGTTTGAGGGAGCAGTACTTC. Its protein product is CASSYSTGGARLREQYF.

In its sample, this clonotype was seen many times. The J gene is TRBJ2-5, the V gene TRBV29-1, with no clear D. The CDR3 length is 11 residues. V was trimmed by 4 bases and J by 5 bases, leaving 8 bases between them. The germline V gene has CDR1 SQVTM and CDR2 ANQGSEA. Here the CDR3 reads CSVVRWETQYF. In nucleotides, the CDR3 is TGCAGCGTTGTGCGGTGGGAGACCCAGTACTTC.

This clonotype was picked up many times. J is TRBJ1-6 and V is TRBV6-1; D not resolved. CDR1 MNHNS and CDR2 SASEGT come from the germline V gene. V lost 5 bases to trimming and J lost 4 bases, with 9 bases between them. This CDR3 comprises 14 residues. CDR3 in amino acids: CASSPRVYNSPLHF. The CDR3 bases are TGTGCCAGCAGTCCTAGAGTTTATAATTCACCCCTCCACTTT.

This clonotype was seen only a few times. V and J are TRBV5-1 and TRBJ2-5, with 7 bases identical to TRBD2. Per germline, CDR1 SGHRS and CDR2 YFSETQ. The J segment lost 5 bases and the V segment lost 6 bases, leaving 13 bases of the junction unmatched. This CDR3 has 15 residues. CDR3 nucleotide sequence: TGCGCCAGCACTCCCCGGGGGGAGGGCCGGGAGACCCAGTACTTC. Protein sequence: CASTPRGEGRETQYF. The complete variable domain, with remaining parts taken from reference TRBV5-1 and TRBJ2-5, reads KAGVTQTPRYLIKTRGQQVTLSCSPISGHRSVSWYQQTPGQGLQFLFEYFSETQRNKGNFPGRFSGRQFSNSRSEMNVSTLELGDSALYLCASTPRGEGRETQYFGPGTRLLVL.

This sequence joins TRBV20-1 and TRBJ1-5, with D hard to call. The germline V gene encodes CDR1 DFQATT and CDR2 SNEGSKA (reference sequence). This CDR3 has 16 amino acids. Deletions cut 0 bases from V and 2 bases from J, with 14 bases between. CDR3 loop: CSARDWARVGNQPQHF. The CDR3 DNA sequence: TGCAGTGCTAGAGATTGGGCCCGGGTGGGCAATCAGCCCCAGCATTTT.

Many counts were recorded for this clonotype. The chain couples TRBV6-5 to TRBJ2-2, with D possibly being TRBD2 (5 bases). CDR3 size: 16 residues. The ends were cut back, 2 bases at V and 2 bases at J, with 12 bases in the middle. Looked up from germline, CDR1 is MNHEY and CDR2 is SVGAGI. The CDR3 DNA reads as TGTGCCAGCAGTTACAGTCGGGGTTCAAACACCGGGGAGCTGTTTTTT. Protein product: CASSYSRGSNTGELFF.

This clonotype was counted ten times or more. This chain connects TRBV11-2 to TRBJ2-6; 9 nucleotides match TRBD1. CDR1 and CDR2 from the germline V gene are SGHAT and FQNNGV. CDR3 size: 17 residues. V shed 6 bases, J shed 4 bases, and the junction held 10 bases outside the gene matches. The CDR3 spells CASSSGTGNSGANVLTF. The CDR3 DNA sequence: TGTGCCAGCAGTTCCGGGACAGGGAACTCCGGGGCCAACGTCCTGACTTTC.

The CDR3 DNA is TGTGCCAGCAGTACAAGGGAGACCTCCTACGAGCAGTACTTC. It encodes CASSTRETSYEQYF. The rearrangement links TRBV6-2 or TRBV6-3 to TRBJ2-7; a possible D gene is TRBD2 (5 bases). Germline V gives CDR1 MNHEY, CDR2 SVGEGT. The V gene lost 5 bases and the J gene lost 0 bases, with 11 bases spanning the gap. The CDR3 sequence is 14 residues long.

This clonotype occurred many times. The chain joins TRBV27 to TRBJ2-5; D is unclear. V shed 2 bases and J shed 5 bases, with 9 bases lying between them. This CDR3 region has 13 residues. Germline V lookup: CDR1 MNHEY, CDR2 SMNVEV (reference sequence). CDR3 nucleotides: TGTGCCAGCAGTTTAGACGATGGGGAGACCCAGTACTTC. It translates to CASSLDDGETQYF.

In its sample, this clonotype was seen many times. The rearrangement joins TRBV20-1 to TRBJ2-7; 10 positions agree with TRBD1. With 0 bases clipped from V and 2 bases from J, the junction kept 1 base outside the gene matches. The CDR3 is made up of 14 amino acids. Germline V gives CDR1 DFQATT, CDR2 SNEGSKA (reference sequence). As DNA, the CDR3 is TGCAGTGCTAGAGAGGGGACAGGGGCCTACGAGCAGTACTTC. Protein: CSAREGTGAYEQYF.

This clonotype was counted many times. The CDR3 loop is CASSLARGRAHEQYF. The CDR3 DNA sequence: TGTGCCAGCAGCTTAGCCCGGGGGCGGGCGCACGAGCAGTACTTC. The chain recombines TRBV7-2 with TRBJ2-7; D is perhaps TRBD1 or TRBD2 (6 bases each). Trimming took off 0 bases at V and 5 bases at J, with 14 bases between the two ends. CDR1 and CDR2 from the germline V gene are SGHTA and FQGNSA. The CDR3 covers 15 residues.

This clonotype has a count of ten or more. The rearrangement uses TRBV28 and TRBJ2-6; TRBD1 is a possible D gene (5 bases). The ends were cut back, 5 bases at V and 5 bases at J, with 13 bases in the middle. CDR1 is MDHEN, CDR2 SYDVKM, per germline. The CDR3 has 15 amino acids. CDR3 in amino acids: CASSNRSPRANVLTF. The CDR3 region has the DNA TGTGCCAGCAGTAACAGGTCCCCTCGGGCCAACGTCCTGACTTTC.

This clonotype was seen at least ten times. CDR3 bases: TGTGCCAGCAGTGTAGCGGGGGGCACAGATACGCAGTATTTT. Amino acids: CASSVAGGTDTQYF. The rearrangement joins TRBV6-1 to TRBJ2-3; TRBD2 aligns across 9 bases. The CDR3 extends over 14 amino acids. The ends lost 4 bases at V and 1 base at J; junction bases unmatched: 0. CDR1 and CDR2 from the germline V gene are MNHNS and SASEGT.

For the CDR3, the DNA is TGTGCCAGCCGTGTAGGTGGGAGTCGCTACGAGCAGTACTTC. This gives the protein CASRVGGSRYEQYF. The chain employs TRBV7-2 and TRBJ2-7; D is perhaps TRBD2 (5 bases). The CDR3 covers 14 residues. From germline, CDR1 is SGHTA and CDR2 FQGNSA. Trimming took off 8 bases at V and 3 bases at J, with 17 bases between the two ends.

This clonotype was recorded many times. V and J are TRBV11-2 and TRBJ2-7, with D uncertain. With 6 bases removed from V and 7 bases from J, the gap between germline ends came to 10 bases. The germline V gene encodes CDR1 SGHAT and CDR2 FQNNGV. The CDR3 contains 11 residues. The CDR3 region is CASSFSAEQYF. The CDR3 DNA reads as TGTGCCAGCAGTTTTTCCGCGGAGCAGTACTTC.

Ten or more counts support this clonotype. The CDR3 is CASSGGQGGNQPQHF. DNA of the CDR3: TGTGCCAGTAGTGGGGGACAGGGTGGCAATCAGCCCCAGCATTTT. The chain links TRBV19 to TRBJ1-5; 9 bases map to TRBD1. V trimming: 5 bases; J trimming: 2 bases; junction bases outside the gene matches: 4. This CDR3 has 15 residues. In germline, CDR1 is LNHDA, CDR2 SQIVND (reference sequence).

This clonotype was seen repeatedly, ten times or more. The chain combines TRBV19 with TRBJ2-3, with D maybe TRBD1 (6 bases). CDR3 length: 15 amino acids. Germline lookup yields CDR1 LNHDA and CDR2 SQIVND (reference sequence). Trimming cost V 7 bases and J 4 bases, with 18 bases left between them. The CDR3 loop is CASTDGTRPPDTQYF. The CDR3, as DNA: TGTGCCAGTACCGACGGGACAAGGCCCCCAGATACGCAGTATTTT.

V gene TRBV25-1 combines with J gene TRBJ2-2; possible D gene TRBD2, 5 bases. Germline V gene data show CDR1 as MGHDK and CDR2 as SYGVNS. Deletions cut 4 bases from V and 2 bases from J, with 11 bases between. The CDR3 runs 15 residues. This chain's CDR3 is CASSVWGDNTGELFF. CDR3 nucleotide sequence: TGTGCCAGCAGTGTGTGGGGAGACAACACCGGGGAGCTGTTTTTT. The whole variable domain, remainder taken from reference TRBV25-1 and TRBJ2-2, is EADIYQTPRYLVIGTGKKITLECSQTMGHDKMYWYQQDPGMELHLIHYSYGVNSTEKGDLSSESTVSRIRTEHFPLTLESARPSHTSQYLCASSVWGDNTGELFFGEGSRLTVL.

This clonotype occurred many times. This sequence joins TRBV10-3 and TRBJ1-1, with D uncertain. CDR1 is ENHRY and CDR2 is SYGVKD in the germline V gene. V lost 9 bases and J lost 4, with 21 bases in between. There are 15 residues in the CDR3. DNA of the CDR3: TGTGCCATACCCCCGGGTCCCCTGGGATCCACTGAAGCTTTCTTT. The encoded protein is CAIPPGPLGSTEAFF.